Included here is one T cell receptor (beta chain) sequence, with context. Its antigen is currently unknown. Deletions cut 4 bases from V and 3 bases from J, with 17 bases between. CDR3 length: 16 amino acids. The germline V gene has CDR1 KGHSH and CDR2 LQKENI. PCR was performed a second time for about 7 to 12 cycles using a sample-barcoded 5' primer and a J-beta primer mix. TCRdb called the 5' RACE reads again in MiXCR, with one record for every CDR3 protein. Counted here are 700,000 to 950,000 distinct CDR3 sequences, roughly two fifths occurring once; the ten biggest clones make up under 25%. This record belongs to a study of blood T cells in healthy people across ages. Study-wide results and caveats: Unsorted PBMCs blocked a conclusive comparison of naive and antigen-experienced cells. Donor CMV status was unknown, possibly confounding expanded clonotype changes.

The chain couples TRBV18 to TRBJ2-3; D gene unclear. Sequenced input: blood. The sequence was obtained from a woman aged 55-69 years in good health. CDR3 amino acids: CASSRQVGPSTDTQYF. The DNA for the CDR3 is TGTGCCAGCTCACGGCAGGTGGGCCCTTCAACAGATACGCAGTATTTT.